Each of the 18 T cell receptor beta chains below was sequenced from the same sample in a study of OX40 agonist ivuxolimab in advanced cancers. The protocol used for the library was the immunoSEQ multiplex PCR assay. In its TCRdb copy, this immuneACCESS table keeps in-frame sequences only and misses some clones. Where compared with another copy, unresolved V genes explain less than half of these, and the others have no known cause. The sample contains about 36,000 clones, around three quarters of them found a single time. Of the sample, about 18% falls within the top ten clones. The starting material was CD4+ or CD8+ T cells sorted from blood, obtained in a trial of the OX40 agonist ivuxolimab. The source is an adult with an advanced solid tumor such as melanoma, head and neck, liver or kidney cancer.

The chain carries TRBV18 and TRBJ2-7, with D possibly matching TRBD1 (5 bases). Germline assignment: CDR1 KGHSH and CDR2 LQKENI. The V end was cut by 1 base, the J end by 2 bases, with 9 bases between. The CDR3 is 14 residues long. CDR3 bases: TGTGCCAGCTCACCACAGGGGCAGGCCTACGAGCAGTACTTC. Protein product: CASSPQGQAYEQYF.

This clone was counted many times. The chain combines TRBV5-1 with TRBJ1-6; D not resolved. The CDR3 extends over 15 amino acids. Germline CDR1 and CDR2: SGHRS and YFSETQ. With 0 bases removed from V and 6 bases from J, the gap between germline ends came to 10 bases. CDR3 bases: TGCGCCAGCAGCTTGGATAGGACGGTTAATTCACCCCTCCACTTT. It encodes CASSLDRTVNSPLHF. The entire variable domain, with the rest obtained from reference TRBV5-1 and TRBJ1-6, is as follows: KAGVTQTPRYLIKTRGQQVTLSCSPISGHRSVSWYQQTPGQGLQFLFEYFSETQRNKGNFPGRFSGRQFSNSRSEMNVSTLELGDSALYLCASSLDRTVNSPLHFGNGTRLTVT.

This rearrangement joins TRBV9 to TRBJ2-6, with 12 bases aligning to TRBD1. Trimming removed 0 bases from V and 4 bases from J; junction bases left unmatched: 8. The CDR3 sequence is 19 residues long. Germline CDR1 reads SGDLS; CDR2 reads YYNGEE. In nucleotides, the CDR3 is TGTGCCAGCAGCGTAGCTGGGGGGACAGGGGGCGTGGGGGCCAACGTCCTGACTTTC. This codes for CASSVAGGTGGVGANVLTF.

CDR3 loop: CASSDWFPNTEAFF. For the CDR3, the DNA is TGTGCCAGCAGTGATTGGTTTCCGAACACTGAAGCTTTCTTT. The chain employs TRBV6-5 and TRBJ1-1, with no clear D. The CDR3 sequence is 14 residues long. V lost 5 bases and J lost 1, with 11 bases in between. Germline CDR1 reads MNHEY; CDR2 reads SVGAGI.

V usage is TRBV5-6 and J usage is TRBJ1-1, with 7 bases lining up with TRBD1. Trimming removed 2 bases from V and 4 bases from J; junction bases left unmatched: 5. Per germline, CDR1 SGHDT and CDR2 YYEEEE. This CDR3 contains 14 residues. CDR3 nucleotide sequence: TGTGCCAGCAGCTTAAGGGGGCTCGGCACTGAAGCTTTCTTT. The encoded protein is CASSLRGLGTEAFF.

The chain couples TRBV7-6 to TRBJ2-5, with TRBD2 identical over 10 bases. Trimming took 1 base from V and 5 from J; bases not matched to a gene: 4. CDR1 is SGHVS and CDR2 is FNYEAQ in the germline V gene. The CDR3 consists of 15 residues. The CDR3 nucleotides are TGTGCCAGCAGCTTAGAGCGGGGGGGCGGGGAGACCCAGTACTTC. This encodes CASSLERGGGETQYF.

The V call is TRBV5-1, the J call TRBJ2-7, with 7 bases identical to TRBD1. The V gene end was trimmed by 4 bases and the J gene end by 6 bases; junction bases not matched to a gene: 7. CDR3 length: 13 amino acids. CDR1 and CDR2 from the germline V gene are SGHRS and YFSETQ. The CDR3 sequence is CASSQGQHSEQYF. CDR3 nucleotide sequence: TGCGCCAGCAGCCAGGGACAGCATTCCGAGCAGTACTTC.

The chain links TRBV21-1 to TRBJ1-2. TRBV21-1 is tagged as a pseudogene. This CDR3 contains 13 residues. The CDR3 DNA is TGTGCCAGCAGCACGACGGGGGGAAAGAGCTACACCTTC. Amino acid sequence: CASSTTGGKSYTF.

This chain links TRBV28 with TRBJ1-2; 11 bases match TRBD1. J was trimmed by 8 bases and V by 6 bases; bases with no gene match: 8. Germline V gene lookup returns CDR1 MDHEN and CDR2 SYDVKM. The CDR3 contains 14 residues. This CDR3 is CASRVGQGAQGYTF. The CDR3 DNA reads TGTGCCAGCAGAGTAGGACAGGGGGCGCAGGGCTACACCTTC.

The chain has TRBV28 and TRBJ1-1; D is undetermined. The length of the CDR3 is 15 residues. Germline V gene data show CDR1 as MDHEN and CDR2 as SYDVKM. The ends were cut back, 2 bases at V and 1 base at J, with 11 bases in the middle. CDR3 protein: CASSLMAAGNTEAFF. The CDR3 bases are TGTGCCAGCAGTTTAATGGCCGCAGGGAACACTGAAGCTTTCTTT.

Points on this clone: A read error may produce the germline difference seen at one junction end. The V and J genes are TRBV18 and TRBJ1-1; a possible D gene is TRBD1 (5 bases). The germline V gene has CDR1 KGHSH and CDR2 LQKENI. The CDR3 spans 15 residues. In nucleotides, the CDR3 is TGTGCCAGCTCCCCACCATCACCTCAGGGACGACCTGCTTTCTTT. It encodes CASSPPSPQGRPAFF.

This rearrangement joins TRBV5-1 to TRBJ2-2; D is possibly TRBD1 (5 bases). The CDR3 sequence is 14 residues long. With 8 bases removed from V and 0 bases from J, the gap between germline ends came to 11 bases. Germline CDR1 SGHRS, CDR2 YFSETQ. The CDR3 loop reads CASSRDSNTGELFF. The DNA for the CDR3 is TGCGCCAGTTCCAGGGATTCGAACACCGGGGAGCTGTTTTTT.

The chain has TRBV29-1 and TRBJ2-5, with no clear D. Germline assignment: CDR1 SQVTM and CDR2 ANQGSEA. Trimming shortened V by 0 bases and J by 5 bases, and 10 bases separated the two germline ends. The length of the CDR3 is 13 residues. CDR3 protein: CSVEERSGETQYF. In nucleotides, the CDR3 is TGCAGCGTTGAAGAGAGAAGTGGTGAGACCCAGTACTTC.

The genes are TRBV9 and TRBJ2-1; 9 bases agree with TRBD1. With V trimmed by 2 bases and J by 7 bases, 13 bases remained unmatched. The CDR3 covers 17 residues. Per germline, CDR1 SGDLS and CDR2 YYNGEE. This CDR3 is CASSVTLGQGFVNEQFF. In nucleotides, the CDR3 is TGTGCCAGCAGCGTCACTTTGGGACAGGGTTTTGTAAATGAGCAGTTCTTC.

This CDR3 reads CASSFIRGNGYTF. The DNA of the CDR3 is TGTGCCAGCAGCTTCATTAGGGGTAATGGCTACACCTTC. The V gene is TRBV5-8, the J gene TRBJ1-2; TRBD1 is a possible D gene (5 bases). Germline CDR1 SGHTS, CDR2 YDEGEE. The CDR3 covers 13 residues. V was clipped by 2 bases and J by 6 bases, with 11 bases between them.

J is TRBJ1-6 and V is TRBV6-6; perhaps TRBD1 as D (5 bases). Germline V gene data show CDR1 as MNHNY and CDR2 as SVGAGI (reference sequence). CDR3 size: 14 residues. With 5 bases removed from V and 4 bases from J, the gap between germline ends came to 9 bases. DNA for the CDR3: TGTGCCAGCAGTCGACAGTCGTATAATTCACCCCTCCACTTT. Translating gives CASSRQSYNSPLHF.

V gene TRBV5-8 combines with J gene TRBJ1-1; D possibly corresponds to TRBD1 (6 bases). The CDR3 is made up of 16 amino acids. Trimming stripped 3 bases from V and 0 bases from J, with 15 bases between. Per germline, CDR1 SGHTS and CDR2 YDEGEE. The CDR3 region is CASSSGQRIMNTEAFF. Written as DNA, the CDR3 is TGTGCCAGCAGCTCAGGACAGCGGATTATGAACACTGAAGCTTTCTTT.

In DNA, the CDR3 is TGCGCCAGCAGCCAAGAATGGTTAGCGGGGGGACGGGCAGATACGCAGTATTTT. It codes for CASSQEWLAGGRADTQYF. This chain links TRBV4-1 with TRBJ2-3; TRBD2 matches at 10 bases. This CDR3 is built from 18 residues. The germline V gene encodes CDR1 MGHRA and CDR2 YSYEKL. J was trimmed by 4 bases and V by 0 bases; bases with no gene match: 10.